Sequencing of this TCR beta chain was carried out in a study of regulatory T cells in long-lasting Graves disease. The CDR3 covers 17 residues. The germline gives CDR1 MDHEN, CDR2 SYDVKM. Trimming took 3 bases from V and 0 from J, leaving 18 bases between them. Both iRepertoire HTBI primers and Arm-PCR of CDR3 regions were used to build the TCR beta libraries. TCRdb called the multiplex PCR reads again in MiXCR, with one record for every CDR3 protein. The table lists about 470,000 distinct CDR3 sequences, roughly 21% of them singletons, with around 7% in the top ten. As to time point: persistent/refractory GD, antithyroid drugs over 5 years with positive TRAb. Extracted RNA from PBMCs served as the source of the TCR library. Peripheral blood, at 8 to 9 milliliters, went into EDTA tubes.

This clonotype was obtained from a female donor with Graves disease. This material consisted of peripheral blood mononuclear cells (PBMCs), taken when the disease was refractory, from a patient treated with antithyroid drugs. The gene calls are TRBV28 and TRBJ2-7; the D is unclear. CDR3 amino acids: CASSFPPPEQSSYEQYF. In DNA, the CDR3 is TGTGCCAGCAGTTTTCCCCCCCCGGAACAGAGCTCCTACGAGCAGTACTTC.